Below, 11 T cell receptor beta chains from the same sample are listed, as sequenced in a study of OX40 agonist ivuxolimab in advanced cancers. Some clones are missing from TCRdb's copy, which holds only in-frame ones; the method was immunoSEQ multiplex PCR. Among roughly 100,000 clones listed, less than 85% were seen once. Sequencing used CD4+ or CD8+ T cells sorted from blood, obtained in a trial of the OX40 agonist ivuxolimab. These receptors were collected from an adult with an advanced solid tumor such as melanoma, head and neck, liver or kidney cancer.

The sample holds one count of this clone. The gene calls are TRBV6-6 and TRBJ1-3; D is possibly TRBD1 (6 bases). There are 15 residues in the CDR3. Germline CDR1 and CDR2: MNHNY and SVGAGI (reference sequence). The germline V and J ends were trimmed by 7 bases and 4 bases, with 17 bases remaining between them. For the CDR3, the DNA is TGTGCCAGCACATGGGACACTTTCAGCGGAAACACCATATATTTT. It yields the protein CASTWDTFSGNTIYF.

This chain links TRBV5-1 with TRBJ2-1; D not resolved. This CDR3 is 15 amino acids long. V lost 0 bases and J lost 0, with 7 bases in between. In germline, CDR1 is SGHRS, CDR2 YFSETQ. The CDR3 region has the DNA TGCGCCAGCAGCTTGGCGCAGAGCTCCTACAATGAGCAGTTCTTC. Its translation is CASSLAQSSYNEQFF.

DNA for the CDR3: TGTGCCAGCACCCGGGACCAGCAAGAGGAGACCCAGTACTTC. Protein sequence: CASTRDQQEETQYF. J is TRBJ2-5 and V is TRBV2; D possibly matches TRBD1 or TRBD2 (5 bases each). CDR1 is SNHLY and CDR2 is FYNNEI in the germline V gene. The CDR3 runs to 14 residues. The germline V and J ends were trimmed by 7 bases and 5 bases, with 17 bases remaining between them.

The CDR3 sequence: CASSHTGTANTGELFF. DNA of the CDR3: TGTGCCAGCAGCCACACCGGGACAGCGAACACCGGGGAGCTGTTTTTT. The rearrangement links TRBV5-5 to TRBJ2-2; 7 bases align to TRBD1. J was trimmed by 0 bases and V by 4 bases; bases with no gene match: 6. The CDR3 is 16 residues long. CDR1 is SGHKS, CDR2 YYEKEE, per germline (reference sequence).

The chain has TRBV6-1 and TRBJ1-3, with TRBD1 matching 10 bases. V was clipped by 3 bases and J by 4 bases; unmatched bases: 3. This CDR3 comprises 15 residues. The germline V gene encodes CDR1 MNHNS and CDR2 SASEGT. Written as DNA, the CDR3 is TGTGCCAGCAGTGAGGGGACAGGGGTAGGAAACACCATATATTTT. Residues: CASSEGTGVGNTIYF.

This clone has just one count. This rearrangement joins TRBV5-4 to TRBJ2-3; D is perhaps TRBD2 (6 bases). V was trimmed by 3 bases and J by 0 bases, leaving 20 bases between them. The V gene's germline CDR1 is SGHNT and CDR2 YYREEE (reference sequence). The CDR3 sequence is 18 residues long. CDR3 residues: CASSSTITPSVSTDTQYF. The CDR3 DNA reads as TGTGCCAGCAGCTCTACAATCACTCCTAGCGTCAGCACAGATACGCAGTATTTT.

The chain employs TRBV6-5 and TRBJ2-7; 8 nucleotides line up with TRBD2. This CDR3 contains 15 residues. Trimming cost V 5 bases and J 3 bases; bases outside gene matches: 9. Looked up from germline, CDR1 is MNHEY and CDR2 is SVGAGI. CDR3 sequence reads: CASSRSLAGNYEQYF. In DNA, the CDR3 is TGTGCCAGCAGTCGAAGTCTAGCGGGTAACTACGAGCAGTACTTC.

The V call is TRBV4-3, the J call TRBJ1-6, with a weak D call TRBD1 (5 bases). This CDR3 contains 14 residues. Between the trimmed V and J ends, which lost 1 base and 9 bases, there was a span of 10 bases. Germline lookup yields CDR1 LGHNA and CDR2 YSLEER. The CDR3 DNA reads as TGCGCCAGCAGCCAAGTAGGGGAAGGTTCACCCCTCCACTTT. Encoded protein: CASSQVGEGSPLHF.

The rearrangement links TRBV6-5 to TRBJ2-2, with D perhaps TRBD1 or TRBD2 (5 bases each). The V end lost 4 bases, the J end lost 4 bases, and 13 bases lay between the germline ends. Germline V gene lookup returns CDR1 MNHEY and CDR2 SVGAGI. This CDR3 is 15 amino acids long. The CDR3 sequence: CASSLRTGGTGELFF. The DNA for the CDR3 is TGTGCCAGCAGTTTAAGGACTGGGGGCACCGGGGAGCTGTTTTTT.

This chain joins TRBV5-8 and TRBJ2-5, with 9 bases lining up with TRBD2. V lost 3 bases to trimming and J lost 4 bases; unmatched junction nucleotides: 13. The CDR3 extends over 17 amino acids. Germline V CDR1 and CDR2: SGHTS, YDEGEE. The CDR3 here is CASSSGYWASGVETQYF. The CDR3, as DNA: TGTGCCAGCAGCTCCGGCTATTGGGCTAGCGGGGTAGAGACCCAGTACTTC.

The table lists this clone with a count of one. V and J are TRBV29-1 and TRBJ2-7; D is perhaps TRBD1 or TRBD2 (7 bases each). The CDR3 loop spans 13 amino acids. V was trimmed by 7 bases and J by 2 bases, leaving 15 bases between them. Germline CDR1 and CDR2: SQVTM and ANQGSEA. Here the CDR3 DNA reads TGCAGCGCCCGCAGGGGGGGAACCTACGAGCAGTACTTC. It yields the protein CSARRGGTYEQYF.